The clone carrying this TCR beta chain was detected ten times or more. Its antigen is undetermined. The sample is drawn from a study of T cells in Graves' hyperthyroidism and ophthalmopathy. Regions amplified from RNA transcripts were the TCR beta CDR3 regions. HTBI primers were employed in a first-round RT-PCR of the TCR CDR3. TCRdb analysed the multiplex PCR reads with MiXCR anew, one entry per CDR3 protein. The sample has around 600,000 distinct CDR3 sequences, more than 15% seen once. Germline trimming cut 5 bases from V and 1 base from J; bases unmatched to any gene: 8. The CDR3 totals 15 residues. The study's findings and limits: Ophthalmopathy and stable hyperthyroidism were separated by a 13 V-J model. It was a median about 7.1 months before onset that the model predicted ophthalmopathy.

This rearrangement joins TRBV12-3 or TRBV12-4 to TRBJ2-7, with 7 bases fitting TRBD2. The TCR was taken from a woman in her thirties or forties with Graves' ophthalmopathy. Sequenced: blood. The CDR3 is CASSPLGGVSYEQYF. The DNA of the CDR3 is TGTGCCAGCAGTCCCTTGGGGGGGGTATCCTACGAGCAGTACTTC.